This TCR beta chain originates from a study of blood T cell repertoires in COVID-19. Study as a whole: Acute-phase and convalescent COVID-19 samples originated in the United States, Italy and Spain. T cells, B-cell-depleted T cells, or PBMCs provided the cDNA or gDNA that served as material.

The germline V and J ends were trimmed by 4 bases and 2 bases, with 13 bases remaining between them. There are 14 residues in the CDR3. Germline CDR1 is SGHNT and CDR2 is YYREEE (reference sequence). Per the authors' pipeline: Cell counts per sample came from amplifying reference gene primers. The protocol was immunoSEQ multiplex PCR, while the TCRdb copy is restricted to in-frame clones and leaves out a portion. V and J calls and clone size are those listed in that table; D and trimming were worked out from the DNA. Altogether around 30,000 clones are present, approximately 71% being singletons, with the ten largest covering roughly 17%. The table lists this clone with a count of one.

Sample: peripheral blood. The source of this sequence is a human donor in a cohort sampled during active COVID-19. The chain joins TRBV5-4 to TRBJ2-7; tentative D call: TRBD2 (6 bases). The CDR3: CASSPTGTPYEQYF. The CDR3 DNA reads TGTGCCAGCAGCCCGACCGGGACTCCCTACGAGCAGTACTTC.